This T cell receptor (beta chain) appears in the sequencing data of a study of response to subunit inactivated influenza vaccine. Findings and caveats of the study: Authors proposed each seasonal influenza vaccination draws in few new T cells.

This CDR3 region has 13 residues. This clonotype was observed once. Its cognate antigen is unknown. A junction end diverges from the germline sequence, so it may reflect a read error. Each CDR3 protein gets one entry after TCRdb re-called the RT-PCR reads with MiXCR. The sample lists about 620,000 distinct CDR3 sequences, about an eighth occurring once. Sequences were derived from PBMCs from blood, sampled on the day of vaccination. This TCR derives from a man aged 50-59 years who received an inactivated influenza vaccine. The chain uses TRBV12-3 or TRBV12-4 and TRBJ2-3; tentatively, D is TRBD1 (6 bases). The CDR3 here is CARSFQGTDTQYF. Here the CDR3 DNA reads TGTGCCCGCAGTTTTCAGGGGACAGATACGCAGTATTTT.